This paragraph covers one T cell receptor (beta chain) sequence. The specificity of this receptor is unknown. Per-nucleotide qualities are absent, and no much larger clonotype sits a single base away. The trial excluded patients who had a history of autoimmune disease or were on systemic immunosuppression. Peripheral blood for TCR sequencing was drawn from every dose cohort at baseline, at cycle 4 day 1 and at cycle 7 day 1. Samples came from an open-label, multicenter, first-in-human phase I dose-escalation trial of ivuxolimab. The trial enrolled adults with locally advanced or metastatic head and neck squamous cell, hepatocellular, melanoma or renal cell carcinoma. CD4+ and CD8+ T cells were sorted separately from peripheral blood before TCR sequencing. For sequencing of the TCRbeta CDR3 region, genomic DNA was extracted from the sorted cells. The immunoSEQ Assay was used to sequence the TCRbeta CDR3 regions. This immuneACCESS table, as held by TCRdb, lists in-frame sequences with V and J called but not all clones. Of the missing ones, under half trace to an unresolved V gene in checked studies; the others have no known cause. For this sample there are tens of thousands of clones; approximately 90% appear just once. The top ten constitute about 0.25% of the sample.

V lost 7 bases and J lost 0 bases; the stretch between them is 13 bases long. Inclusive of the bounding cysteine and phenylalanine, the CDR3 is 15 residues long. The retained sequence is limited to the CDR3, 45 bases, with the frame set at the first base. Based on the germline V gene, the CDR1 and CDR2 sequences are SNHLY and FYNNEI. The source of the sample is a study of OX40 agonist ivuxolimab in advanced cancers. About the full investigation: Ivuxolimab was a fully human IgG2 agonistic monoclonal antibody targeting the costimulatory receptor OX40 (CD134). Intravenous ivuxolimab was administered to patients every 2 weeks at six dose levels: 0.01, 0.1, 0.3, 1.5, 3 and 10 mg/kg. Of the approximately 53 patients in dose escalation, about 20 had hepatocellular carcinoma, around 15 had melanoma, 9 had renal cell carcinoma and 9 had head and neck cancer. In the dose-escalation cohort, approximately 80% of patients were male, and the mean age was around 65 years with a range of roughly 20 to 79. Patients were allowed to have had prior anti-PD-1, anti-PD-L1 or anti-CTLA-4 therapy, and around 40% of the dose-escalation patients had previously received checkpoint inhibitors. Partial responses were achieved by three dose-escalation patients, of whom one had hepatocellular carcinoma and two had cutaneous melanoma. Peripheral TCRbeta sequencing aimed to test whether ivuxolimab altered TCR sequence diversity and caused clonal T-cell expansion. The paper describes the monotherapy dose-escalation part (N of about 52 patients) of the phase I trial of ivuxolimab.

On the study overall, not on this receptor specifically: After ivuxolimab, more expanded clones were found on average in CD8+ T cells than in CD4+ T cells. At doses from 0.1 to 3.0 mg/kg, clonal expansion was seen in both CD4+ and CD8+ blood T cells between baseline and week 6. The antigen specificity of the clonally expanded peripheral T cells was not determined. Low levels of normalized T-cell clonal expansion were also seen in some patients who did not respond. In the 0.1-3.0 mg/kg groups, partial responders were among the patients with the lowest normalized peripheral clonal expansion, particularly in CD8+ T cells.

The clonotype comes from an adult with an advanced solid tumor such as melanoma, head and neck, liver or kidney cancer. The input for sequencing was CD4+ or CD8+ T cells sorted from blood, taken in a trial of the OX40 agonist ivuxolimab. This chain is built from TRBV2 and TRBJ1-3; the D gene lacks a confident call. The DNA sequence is TGTGCCAGCAAGCTCACAGAGAGCTCTGGAAACACCATATATTTT. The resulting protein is CASKLTESSGNTIYF. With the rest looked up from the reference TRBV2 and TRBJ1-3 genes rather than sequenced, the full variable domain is EPEVTQTPSHQVTQMGQEVILRCVPISNHLYFYWYRQILGQKVEFLVSFYNNEISEKSEIFDDQFSVERPDGSNFTLKIRSTKLEDSAMYFCASKLTESSGNTIYFGEGSWLTVV.